The entry that follows covers one T cell receptor (beta chain) sequence. Trimming took off 7 bases at V and 5 bases at J, with 14 bases between the two ends. Germline CDR1 is LNHDA and CDR2 is SQIVND (reference sequence). This CDR3 comprises 13 residues. This record comes from a study of blood T cell repertoires in COVID-19. Study in general: PBMCs, B-cell-depleted T cells, or T cells provided the cDNA or gDNA that made up the material.

Data came from immunoSEQ multiplex PCR; TCRdb stores just in-frame clones and leaves some out. The sample records approximately 63,000 clones, about 90% being singletons. This receptor was obtained from a woman over 75 with active COVID-19. The chain is built from TRBV19 and TRBJ2-5; tentative D call: TRBD1 (6 bases). Sequenced material: peripheral blood. Here the CDR3 reads CASNDRSWETQYF. The CDR3 nucleotides read TGTGCCAGTAATGACAGGTCATGGGAGACCCAGTACTTC.